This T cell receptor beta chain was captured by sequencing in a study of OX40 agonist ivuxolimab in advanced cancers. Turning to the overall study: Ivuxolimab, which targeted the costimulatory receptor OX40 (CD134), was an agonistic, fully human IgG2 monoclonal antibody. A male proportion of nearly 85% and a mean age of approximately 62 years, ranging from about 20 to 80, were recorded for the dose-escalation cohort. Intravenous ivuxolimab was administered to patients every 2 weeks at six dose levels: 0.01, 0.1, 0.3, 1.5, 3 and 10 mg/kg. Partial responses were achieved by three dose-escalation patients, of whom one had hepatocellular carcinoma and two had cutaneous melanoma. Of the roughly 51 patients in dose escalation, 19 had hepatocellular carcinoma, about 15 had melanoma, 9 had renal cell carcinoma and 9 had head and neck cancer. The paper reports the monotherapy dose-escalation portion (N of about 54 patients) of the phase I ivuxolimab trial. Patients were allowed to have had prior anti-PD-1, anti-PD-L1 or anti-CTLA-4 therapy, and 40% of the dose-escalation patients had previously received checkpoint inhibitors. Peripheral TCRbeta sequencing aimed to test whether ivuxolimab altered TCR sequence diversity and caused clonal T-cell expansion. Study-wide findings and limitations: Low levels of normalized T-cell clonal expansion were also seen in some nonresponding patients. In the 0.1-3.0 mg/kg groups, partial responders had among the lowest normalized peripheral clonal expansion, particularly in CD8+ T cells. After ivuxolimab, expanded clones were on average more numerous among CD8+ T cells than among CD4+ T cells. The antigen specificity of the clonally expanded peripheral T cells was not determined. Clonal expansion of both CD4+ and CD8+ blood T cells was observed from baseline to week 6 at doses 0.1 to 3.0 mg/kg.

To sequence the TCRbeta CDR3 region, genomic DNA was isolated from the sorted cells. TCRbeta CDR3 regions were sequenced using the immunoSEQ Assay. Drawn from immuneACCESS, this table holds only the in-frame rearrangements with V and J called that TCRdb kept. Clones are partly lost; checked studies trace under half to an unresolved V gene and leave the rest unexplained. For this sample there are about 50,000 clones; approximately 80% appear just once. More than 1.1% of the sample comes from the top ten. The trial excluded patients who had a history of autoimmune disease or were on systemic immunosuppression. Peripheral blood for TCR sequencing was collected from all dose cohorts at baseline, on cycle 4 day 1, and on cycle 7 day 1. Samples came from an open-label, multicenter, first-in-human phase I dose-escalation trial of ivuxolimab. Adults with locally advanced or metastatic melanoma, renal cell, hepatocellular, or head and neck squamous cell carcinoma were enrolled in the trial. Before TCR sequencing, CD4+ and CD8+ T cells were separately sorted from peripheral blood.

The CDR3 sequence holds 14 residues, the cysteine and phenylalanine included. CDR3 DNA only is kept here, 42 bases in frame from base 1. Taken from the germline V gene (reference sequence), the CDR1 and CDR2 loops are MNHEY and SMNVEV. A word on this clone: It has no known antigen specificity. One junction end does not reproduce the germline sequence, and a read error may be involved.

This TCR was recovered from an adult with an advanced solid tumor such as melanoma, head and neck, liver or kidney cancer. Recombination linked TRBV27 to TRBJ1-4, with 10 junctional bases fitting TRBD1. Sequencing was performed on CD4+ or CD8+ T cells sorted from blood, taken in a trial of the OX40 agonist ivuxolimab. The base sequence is TGTGCCAGCAGTCAGACAGGGGGCAGGAGAAAAACTGTTTTT. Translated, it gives CASSQTGGRRKTVF.